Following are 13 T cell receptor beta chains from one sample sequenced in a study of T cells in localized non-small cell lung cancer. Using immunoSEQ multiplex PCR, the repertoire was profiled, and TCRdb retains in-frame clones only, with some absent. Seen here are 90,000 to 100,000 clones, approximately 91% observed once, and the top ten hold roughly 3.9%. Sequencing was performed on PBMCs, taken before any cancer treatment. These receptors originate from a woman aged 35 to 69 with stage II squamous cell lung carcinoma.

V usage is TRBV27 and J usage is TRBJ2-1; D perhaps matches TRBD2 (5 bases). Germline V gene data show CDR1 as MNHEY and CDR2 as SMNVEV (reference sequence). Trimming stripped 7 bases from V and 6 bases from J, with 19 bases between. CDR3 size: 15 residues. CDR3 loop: CASTPPEGWGNEQFF. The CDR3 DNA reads TGTGCCAGCACCCCCCCCGAGGGTTGGGGCAATGAGCAGTTCTTC.

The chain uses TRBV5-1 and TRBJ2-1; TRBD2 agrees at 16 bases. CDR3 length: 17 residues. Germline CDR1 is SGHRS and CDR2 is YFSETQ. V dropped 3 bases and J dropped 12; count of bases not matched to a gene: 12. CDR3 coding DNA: TGCGCCAGCAGCTGGGAGCCCGGGACTAGCGGGAGGGCCGGGCAGTTCTTC. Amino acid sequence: CASSWEPGTSGRAGQFF.

The CDR3 reads CASSPAGETQYF. The CDR3, as DNA: TGTGCCAGCTCACCAGCGGGGGAGACCCAGTACTTC. The rearrangement joins TRBV18 to TRBJ2-5; weak D call: TRBD2 (6 bases). The ends were cut back, 2 bases at V and 5 bases at J, with 6 bases in the middle. The CDR3 consists of 12 residues. CDR1 and CDR2 (germline): KGHSH, LQKENI.

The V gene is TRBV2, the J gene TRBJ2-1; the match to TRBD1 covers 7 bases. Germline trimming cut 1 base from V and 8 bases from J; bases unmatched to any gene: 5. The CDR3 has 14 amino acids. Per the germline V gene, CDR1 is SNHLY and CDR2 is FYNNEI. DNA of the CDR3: TGTGCCAGCAGTGAAGAGGGGGCCTGGGATGAGCAGTTCTTC. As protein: CASSEEGAWDEQFF. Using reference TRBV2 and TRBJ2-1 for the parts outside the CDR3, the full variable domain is EPEVTQTPSHQVTQMGQEVILRCVPISNHLYFYWYRQILGQKVEFLVSFYNNEISEKSEIFDDQFSVERPDGSNFTLKIRSTKLEDSAMYFCASSEEGAWDEQFFGPGTRLTVL.

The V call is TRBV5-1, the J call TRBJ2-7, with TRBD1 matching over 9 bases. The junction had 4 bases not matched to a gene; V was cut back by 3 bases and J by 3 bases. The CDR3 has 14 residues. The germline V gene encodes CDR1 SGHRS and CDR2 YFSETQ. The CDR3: CASSYGTGSYEQYF. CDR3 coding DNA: TGCGCCAGCAGCTACGGGACAGGGAGCTACGAGCAGTACTTC.

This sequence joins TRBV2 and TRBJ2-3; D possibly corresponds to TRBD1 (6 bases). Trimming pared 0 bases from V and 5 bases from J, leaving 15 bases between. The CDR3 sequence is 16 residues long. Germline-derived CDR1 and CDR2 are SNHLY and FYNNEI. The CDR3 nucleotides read TGTGCCAGCAGTGAAGCGGCAGGGGCACAGGGAGATACGCAGTATTTT. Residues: CASSEAAGAQGDTQYF. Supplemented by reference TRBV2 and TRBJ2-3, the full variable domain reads EPEVTQTPSHQVTQMGQEVILRCVPISNHLYFYWYRQILGQKVEFLVSFYNNEISEKSEIFDDQFSVERPDGSNFTLKIRSTKLEDSAMYFCASSEAAGAQGDTQYFGPGTRLTVL.

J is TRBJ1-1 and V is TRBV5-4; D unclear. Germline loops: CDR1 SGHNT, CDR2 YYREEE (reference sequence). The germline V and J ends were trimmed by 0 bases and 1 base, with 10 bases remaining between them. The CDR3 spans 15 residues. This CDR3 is CASSLGGPTNTEAFF. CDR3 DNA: TGTGCCAGCAGCTTGGGAGGACCGACGAACACTGAAGCTTTCTTT.

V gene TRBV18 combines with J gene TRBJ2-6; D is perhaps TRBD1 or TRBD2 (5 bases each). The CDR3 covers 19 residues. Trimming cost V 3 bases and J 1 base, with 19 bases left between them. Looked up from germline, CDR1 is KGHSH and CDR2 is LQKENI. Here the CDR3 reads CASSPDLIRDLSGANVLTF. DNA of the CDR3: TGTGCCAGCTCACCCGACCTAATCAGGGACCTATCTGGGGCCAACGTCCTGACTTTC.

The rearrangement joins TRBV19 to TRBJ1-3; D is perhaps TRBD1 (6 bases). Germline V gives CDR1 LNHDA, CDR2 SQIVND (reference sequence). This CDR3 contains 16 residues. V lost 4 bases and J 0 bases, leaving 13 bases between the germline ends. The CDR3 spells CASSTPGQSSGNTIYF. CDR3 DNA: TGTGCCAGTAGTACCCCCGGACAGTCCTCTGGAAACACCATATATTTT. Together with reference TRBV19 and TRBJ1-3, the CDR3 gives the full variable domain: DGGITQSPKYLFRKEGQNVTLSCEQNLNHDAMYWYRQDPGQGLRLIYYSQIVNDFQKGDIAEGYSVSREKKESFPLTVTSAQKNPTAFYLCASSTPGQSSGNTIYFGEGSWLTVV.

The CDR3 DNA follows: TGTGCCAGCAAGGTTGGAGACCTCACAGATACGCAGTATTTT. This encodes CASKVGDLTDTQYF. The chain uses TRBV2 and TRBJ2-3; no clear D gene. CDR1 is SNHLY and CDR2 is FYNNEI in the germline V gene. This CDR3 is built from 14 residues. Deletions cut 7 bases from V and 2 bases from J, with 13 bases between.

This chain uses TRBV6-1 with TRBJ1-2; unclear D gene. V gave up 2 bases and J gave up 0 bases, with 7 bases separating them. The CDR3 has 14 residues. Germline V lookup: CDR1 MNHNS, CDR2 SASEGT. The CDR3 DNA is TGTGCCAGCAGTGAAAGCGGCGCTAACTATGGCTACACCTTC. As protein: CASSESGANYGYTF.

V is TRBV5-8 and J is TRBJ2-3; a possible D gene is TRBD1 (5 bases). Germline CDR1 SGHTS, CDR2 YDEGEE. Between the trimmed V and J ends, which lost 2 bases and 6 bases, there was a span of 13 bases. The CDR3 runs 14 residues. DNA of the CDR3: TGTGCCAGCAGCTTTTGGGCCCCAGGGGATACGCAGTATTTT. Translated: CASSFWAPGDTQYF.

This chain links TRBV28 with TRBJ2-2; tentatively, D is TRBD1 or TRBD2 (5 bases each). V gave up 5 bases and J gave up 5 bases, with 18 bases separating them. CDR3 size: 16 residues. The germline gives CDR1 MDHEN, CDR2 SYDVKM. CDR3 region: CASSLLTSGTTGELFF. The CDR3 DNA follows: TGTGCCAGCAGTCTCCTGACCTCCGGGACGACCGGGGAGCTGTTTTTT.